This TCR beta chain was sequenced for a study of T cells after yellow fever vaccination. This clonotype was counted between two and nine times. Per the germline V gene, CDR1 is DFQATT and CDR2 is SNEGSKA (reference sequence). Deletions cut 5 bases from V and 6 bases from J, with 16 bases between. CDR3 length: 13 amino acids. The authors made TCR cDNA by 5'RACE template switching, adding a universal primer site and UMIs. One entry per CDR3 protein results from TCRdb running MiXCR on the 5' RACE reads. The sample has roughly 250,000 distinct CDR3 sequences, 10% to 15% seen once; the top ten hold approximately 0.49%.

Here the sequenced sample was CD4+ T cells sorted from PBMCs, taken 45 days after the yellow fever booster vaccination. The receptor was derived from a man aged 25 to 40 who received the YFV17D yellow fever vaccine. The chain employs TRBV20-1 and TRBJ2-5, with no clear D. The DNA for the CDR3 is TGCAGTGCTCCCCAGGATGCAAGGAAGACCCAGTACTTC. Amino acids: CSAPQDARKTQYF.